This TCR beta chain was sequenced during a study of blood T cell repertoires in COVID-19. Across the study: T cells, B-cell-depleted T cells, or PBMCs provided the cDNA or gDNA that served as material.

Adults between roughly 18 and 89 years of age took part from about two dozen US areas. Self-reported history from a screening survey and questionnaire set each donor's cohort. The study counted Cohort 3 donors as recovered given two negative PCRs, clearance, or symptom resolution. Clones were sequenced by immunoSEQ multiplex PCR, and TCRdb holds only the in-frame ones, with some missing. The sample holds a few hundred thousand clones; roughly nine tenths are singletons and the top ten take over 0.95%. The sample comprised PBMCs or T cells enriched from blood (not recorded which). This receptor was obtained from a man aged 18 to 30 who had recovered from COVID-19.

In DNA form, the CDR3 reads TGCGCCAGCAGCTTAACAGGGATGAGTCAGCCCCAGCATTTT. As protein: CASSLTGMSQPQHF. The chain joins TRBV5-1 to TRBJ1-5; D perhaps matches TRBD1 (6 bases). The ends were cut back, 2 bases at V and 6 bases at J, with 12 bases in the middle. Germline loops: CDR1 SGHRS, CDR2 YFSETQ. The CDR3 loop spans 14 amino acids.